Following are 2 T cell receptor beta chains from one sample sequenced in a study of CD8 T cells in ankylosing spondylitis (dated by TCRdb to about 2017). Libraries were built with 5' RACE. Instrument on record: Illumina HiSeq 2500. TCRdb reprocessed the public reads (quality trimming at Q25 with fastp, clone calling with MiXCR) and kept in-frame beta chains. Rows matching on CDR3 protein sequence are summarized as one entry with the most common DNA and genes. Within this sample are around 250,000 distinct CDR3 sequences, with about 18% of them counted one time only. Clones ranked in the top ten supply less than 35% of the sample. The material sequenced was blood, either unsorted or a sorted T cell fraction (not recorded which). These receptors were collected from a male donor with ankylosing spondylitis or in good health (not recorded which).

The chain joins TRBV20-1 to TRBJ2-7; maybe TRBD1 (5 bases). The CDR3 covers 14 residues. Per the germline V gene, CDR1 is DFQATT and CDR2 is SNEGSKA (reference sequence). The V gene lost 6 bases and the J gene lost 3 bases, with 18 bases spanning the gap. The CDR3 DNA sequence: TGCAGTGCCAGCCAGGGATCGGCCTACTACGAGCAGTACTTC. Translation gives CSASQGSAYYEQYF.

This clonotype was counted only a few times. V and J are TRBV19 and TRBJ1-6; D is undetermined. The CDR3 is made up of 14 amino acids. Between the trimmed V and J ends, which lost 3 bases and 6 bases, there was a span of 9 bases. Germline V gene data show CDR1 as LNHDA and CDR2 as SQIVND (reference sequence). The chain's CDR3 is CASSIIGVNSPLHF. CDR3 DNA sequence: TGTGCCAGTAGTATCATCGGGGTTAATTCACCCCTCCACTTT.